Each of the 20 T cell receptor beta chains below was sequenced from the same sample in a study of metastatic and nonmetastatic thyroid tumors. Thyroid surgery was preceded by no treatment in any patient. TCRdb re-analyzed the PCR reads through MiXCR. The sample yields fewer than 40,000 clones, about a fifth seen once. The sample consisted of tumor tissue. The receptors shown here come from a male donor with papillary thyroid cancer or a benign thyroid nodule (not recorded which). Some clones in this sample may be carry-over from other donors' samples.

This clone was counted many times. This chain joins TRBV5-4 and TRBJ2-1, with 9 bases aligning to TRBD1. V lost 6 bases and J lost 6; bases outside the gene matches: 7. This CDR3 contains 14 residues. In germline, CDR1 is SGHNT, CDR2 YYREEE (reference sequence). The CDR3, as DNA: TGTGCCAGCAACCGGGACAGGGTGGTCAATGAGCAGTTCTTC. Translated, it gives CASNRDRVVNEQFF.

The rearrangement uses TRBV7-2 and TRBJ2-5, with TRBD2 matching 8 bases. The ends lost 4 bases at V and 2 bases at J; junction bases unmatched: 9. The germline V gene encodes CDR1 SGHTA and CDR2 FQGNSA. The CDR3 sequence is 16 residues long. The chain's CDR3 is CASSSRDSGMQETQYF. CDR3 in DNA: TGTGCCAGCAGCTCTCGCGATAGCGGGATGCAAGAGACCCAGTACTTC. The entire variable domain, with the rest obtained from reference TRBV7-2 and TRBJ2-5, is as follows: GAGVSQSPSNKVTEKGKDVELRCDPISGHTALYWYRQSLGQGLEFLIYFQGNSAPDKSGLPSDRFSAERTGGSVSTLTIQRTQQEDSAVYLCASSSRDSGMQETQYFGPGTRLLVL.

The CDR3 sequence is CASVGTPYGYTF. Here the CDR3 DNA reads TGTGCCAGTGTCGGGACACCTTATGGCTACACCTTC. This chain uses TRBV19 with TRBJ1-2; D possibly corresponds to TRBD1 (6 bases). Trimming cost V 8 bases and J 5 bases, with 12 bases left between them. CDR3 length: 12 amino acids. Germline CDR1 is LNHDA and CDR2 is SQIVND (reference sequence).

The sample holds many counts of this clone. One base away lies a much larger clone, so this may be a sequencing read error. The rearrangement joins TRBV12-3 or TRBV12-4 to TRBJ2-7; D call uncertain. This CDR3 has 11 amino acids. V was clipped by 6 bases and J by 6 bases, with 9 bases between them. The CDR3 spells CASSIASEQYF. CDR3 nucleotide sequence: TGTGCCAGCAGCATAGCTAGCGAGCAGTACTTC.

In this sample, this clone turned up many times. The chain is built from TRBV6-1 and TRBJ1-3; D ambiguous. The CDR3 is made up of 12 amino acids. V was shortened by 5 bases and J by 4 bases, with 6 bases between the two germline ends. Germline assignment: CDR1 MNHNS and CDR2 SASEGT. Here the CDR3 DNA reads TGTGCCAGCAGTAGCCACGGAAACACCATATATTTT. Translated: CASSSHGNTIYF.

This clone has ten or more counts. The chain has TRBV28 and TRBJ1-1; D ambiguous. The CDR3 runs 12 residues. Trimming took off 8 bases at V and 0 bases at J, with 7 bases between the two ends. CDR1 is MDHEN, CDR2 SYDVKM, per germline. CDR3 protein: CASGTLNTEAFF. The CDR3 nucleotides read TGTGCCAGCGGCACATTGAACACTGAAGCTTTCTTT.

This clone has a count of ten or more. V and J are TRBV18 and TRBJ2-7; 7 bases are a match to TRBD1. The V and J ends lost 3 bases and 3 bases, in that order; junction bases with no gene match: 5. This CDR3 spans 14 amino acids. Germline values: CDR1 KGHSH, CDR2 LQKENI. The CDR3 DNA reads as TGTGCCAGCTCACCTAGGACAGGACTCTACGAGCAGTACTTC. Its protein product is CASSPRTGLYEQYF.

This clone was detected many times. The chain couples TRBV28 to TRBJ2-7; TRBD2 is a possible D gene (6 bases). The germline V gene encodes CDR1 MDHEN and CDR2 SYDVKM. This CDR3 is 12 amino acids long. V lost 5 bases to trimming and J lost 6 bases, with 11 bases between them. The CDR3 region is CASSLRGFEQYF. The CDR3 DNA reads TGTGCCAGCAGTCTACGGGGGTTCGAGCAGTACTTC.

This clone was seen a handful of times. The chain is built from TRBV6-1 and TRBJ2-2; 7 nucleotides line up with TRBD1. The CDR3 is made up of 14 amino acids. CDR1 and CDR2 from the germline V gene are MNHNS and SASEGT. V trimming: 6 bases; J trimming: 1 base; junction bases outside the gene matches: 2. The CDR3 reads CASRRTGNTGELFF. CDR3 DNA: TGTGCCAGCAGACGGACAGGGAACACCGGGGAGCTGTTTTTT.

Ten or more counts support this clone. V gene TRBV2 combines with J gene TRBJ2-5, with D hard to call. The CDR3 runs 12 residues. Germline lookup yields CDR1 SNHLY and CDR2 FYNNEI. The germline V and J ends were trimmed by 7 bases and 1 base, with 7 bases remaining between them. In DNA, the CDR3 is TGTGCCAGCACGGGCAGCCAAGAGACCCAGTACTTC. It codes for CASTGSQETQYF.

This clone came up many times. The V call is TRBV4-1, the J call TRBJ2-7; 12 bases line up with TRBD2. The germline gives CDR1 MGHRA, CDR2 YSYEKL. Trimming cost V 4 bases and J 2 bases; bases outside gene matches: 0. The CDR3 is 14 amino acids. The CDR3: CASSPSGRAYEQYF. The CDR3 DNA sequence: TGCGCCAGCAGCCCTAGCGGGAGGGCCTACGAGCAGTACTTC.

This clone occurred many times. The V and J genes are TRBV6-2 or TRBV6-3 and TRBJ1-1; no reliable D call. The CDR3 has 17 amino acids. The germline V and J ends were trimmed by 0 bases and 2 bases, with 16 bases remaining between them. Germline CDR1 MNHEY, CDR2 SVGEGT. In nucleotides, the CDR3 is TGTGCCAGCAGTTACTCGATGAGTCCGTACCCTAACACTGAAGCTTTCTTT. It yields the protein CASSYSMSPYPNTEAFF.

This clone was counted at least ten times. V and J are TRBV10-2 and TRBJ2-2; 10 bases are shared with TRBD2. J gave up 3 bases and V 10 bases, and 5 bases lay outside the gene matches. CDR3 length equals 14 residues. Germline V gene data show CDR1 as WSHSY and CDR2 as SAAADI. The chain's CDR3 is CATLAGAYTGELFF. CDR3 in DNA: TGCGCCACCCTAGCGGGAGCGTACACCGGGGAGCTGTTTTTT.

In this sample, this clone turned up many times. This chain joins TRBV11-1 and TRBJ2-5, with D perhaps matching TRBD2 (5 bases). Trimming stripped 2 bases from V and 4 bases from J, with 11 bases between. Germline assignment: CDR1 SGHAT and CDR2 FQDESV (reference sequence). The length of the CDR3 is 14 residues. As DNA, the CDR3 is TGTGCCAGCAGCTTAATTCTAGCCGCAGAGACCCAGTACTTC. This sequence encodes CASSLILAAETQYF.

This clone was seen repeatedly, ten times or more. The chain combines TRBV18 with TRBJ1-6, with TRBD1 matching 8 bases. Germline CDR1 KGHSH, CDR2 LQKENI. The CDR3 is 16 residues long. Trimming took 2 bases from V and 10 from J; bases not matched to a gene: 10. The CDR3, as DNA: TGTGCCAGCTCACCAGGATCGGGACAGGTCGACTCACCCCTCCACTTT. It specifies CASSPGSGQVDSPLHF.

This clone was recorded a few times. The gene calls are TRBV19 and TRBJ1-1, with a tentative D call TRBD1 (6 bases). The CDR3 spans 15 residues. The V gene's germline CDR1 is LNHDA and CDR2 SQIVND (reference sequence). Trimming left V 1 base short and J 3 bases short, with 12 bases between. The CDR3 region is CASSIGRGGDTEAFF. CDR3 sequence (DNA): TGTGCCAGTAGTATAGGAAGGGGGGGCGACACTGAAGCTTTCTTT.

This clone was seen only a few times. The chain combines TRBV10-3 with TRBJ2-7; D might be TRBD1 or TRBD2, each matching 6 bases. From germline, CDR1 is ENHRY and CDR2 SYGVKD. Trimming removed 4 bases at V and 1 base at J, with 14 bases between. This CDR3 has 15 amino acids. CDR3 in DNA: TGTGCCATCAGTGTGACTAGAGGGACATCCTACGAGCAGTACTTC. Its translation is CAISVTRGTSYEQYF.

In its sample, this clone was seen many times. V gene TRBV20-1 combines with J gene TRBJ1-5; D not resolved. The V gene lost 1 base and the J gene lost 4 bases, with 8 bases spanning the gap. The germline CDR1 and CDR2 sequences are DFQATT and SNEGSKA (reference sequence). There are 13 residues in the CDR3. Here the CDR3 DNA reads TGCAGTGCTAGAGGGCAGAATAATCAGCCCCAGCATTTT. Its translation: CSARGQNNQPQHF.

This clone appeared a few times. This chain uses TRBV6-2 or TRBV6-3 with TRBJ1-5, with a tentative D call TRBD1 (6 bases). This CDR3 is built from 12 residues. Trimming shortened V by 11 bases and J by 1 base, and 9 bases separated the two germline ends. Germline V gene lookup returns CDR1 MNHEY and CDR2 SVGEGT. The CDR3 DNA reads as TGTGCCTTGGGGGCCAGCAATCAGCCCCAGCATTTT. As protein: CALGASNQPQHF.

This clone has more than one count but fewer than ten. The chain employs TRBV6-1 and TRBJ2-2; 10 nucleotides align to TRBD1. This CDR3 comprises 15 residues. The V gene end was trimmed by 4 bases and the J gene end by 7 bases; junction bases not matched to a gene: 6. The germline CDR1 and CDR2 sequences are MNHNS and SASEGT. CDR3 nucleotide sequence: TGTGCCAGCAGTGCCGGGACAGGGGATATCGGGGAGCTGTTTTTT. It encodes CASSAGTGDIGELFF.